The present TCR beta chain was sequenced within a study of blood T cells in healthy people across ages. This CDR3 contains 16 residues. The junction had 3 bases not matched to a gene; V was cut back by 0 bases and J by 8 bases. CDR1 is MNHEY and CDR2 is SVGAGI in the germline V gene. This clonotype was seen at least ten times. Primers used in a second PCR of roughly 6 to 11 cycles were a sample-barcoded 5' primer and a J-beta primer mix. TCRdb fed the 5' RACE reads into MiXCR, producing one record per CDR3 protein. Counted here are 850,000 to 1,300,000 distinct CDR3 sequences, 45% occurring once; the ten biggest clones make up 15% to 20%.

The sequenced sample consisted of blood. The TCR originated in a woman in her sixties in good health. This chain connects TRBV6-5 to TRBJ2-1; 14 nucleotides match TRBD2. CDR3 DNA sequence: TGTGCCAGCAGTTACTCGGGGACTAGCGGGAGCGATGAGCAGTTCTTC. Amino acids: CASSYSGTSGSDEQFF.